What follows are 27 T cell receptor beta chains derived from one specimen sequenced in a study of identical twins. TCRdb called the 5' RACE reads again in MiXCR, with one record for every CDR3 protein. The sample consists of 200,000 to 250,000 distinct CDR3 sequences, about 7% of them appearing once. These same records also appear under a second study, on yellow fever vaccine responses in identical twins.

Sequenced sample: memory (CD45RO+) T cells sorted from blood. The source is a woman aged 18-35 years in good health.

The sample holds a few counts of this clonotype. V usage is TRBV11-2 and J usage is TRBJ2-7; 11 nucleotides match TRBD2. CDR1 is SGHAT, CDR2 FQNNGV, per germline. The CDR3 has 14 amino acids. The ends lost 0 bases at V and 6 bases at J; junction bases unmatched: 1. The CDR3 nucleotides read TGTGCCAGCAGCTTAGACCTAGCGGGGGGCGAGCAGTACGTC. It translates to CASSLDLAGGEQYV.

This clonotype was recorded many times. The V call is TRBV5-1, the J call TRBJ2-7, with TRBD1 as a possible D gene (6 bases). V was pared by 0 bases and J by 3 bases, with 13 bases between. The CDR3 extends over 15 amino acids. Germline CDR1 SGHRS, CDR2 YFSETQ. The CDR3 loop is CASSLAGELHYEQYF. The CDR3, as DNA: TGCGCCAGCAGCTTGGCAGGGGAGCTTCACTACGAGCAGTACTTC.

In its sample, this clonotype was seen many times. This sequence joins TRBV15 and TRBJ2-4, with 9 bases matching TRBD1. The CDR3 has 18 amino acids. The V segment lost 5 bases and the J segment 8 bases; nucleotides outside the gene matches: 19. The germline gives CDR1 LNHNV, CDR2 YYDKDF (reference sequence). The CDR3 DNA is TGTGCCACCAGCGTCGGGACAGGGCGGTTTGGGCCGAGGGACATTCAGTACTTC. This gives the protein CATSVGTGRFGPRDIQYF.

The table lists this clonotype with many counts. The chain has TRBV20-1 and TRBJ1-1; possibly TRBD1 for D (5 bases). The V end was cut by 2 bases, the J end by 5 bases, with 12 bases between. CDR3 length equals 13 residues. Germline assignment: CDR1 DFQATT and CDR2 SNEGSKA (reference sequence). The CDR3 protein is CSARPGARTEAFF. The CDR3 nucleotides are TGCAGTGCTAGACCCGGGGCGCGGACTGAAGCTTTCTTT.

This clonotype was seen repeatedly, ten times or more. V usage is TRBV20-1 and J usage is TRBJ2-2; TRBD1 or TRBD2 may be the D gene (5 bases each). CDR1 and CDR2 from the germline V gene are DFQATT and SNEGSKA (reference sequence). There are 15 residues in the CDR3. Trimming stripped 1 base from V and 6 bases from J, with 15 bases between. The CDR3 reads CSARGGLSVSGELFF. In nucleotides, the CDR3 is TGCAGTGCTAGAGGGGGCCTTAGCGTGTCCGGGGAGCTGTTTTTT.

This clonotype showed up just a few times. J is TRBJ1-4 and V is TRBV4-1; D is uncertain. Looked up from germline, CDR1 is MGHRA and CDR2 is YSYEKL. The V and J ends lost 0 bases and 5 bases respectively, with 13 bases between them. CDR3 length: 16 amino acids. The CDR3 region is CASSQEGRASNEKLFF. CDR3 DNA: TGCGCCAGCAGCCAAGAGGGAAGGGCCTCGAATGAAAAACTGTTTTTT.

This rearrangement joins TRBV20-1 to TRBJ1-5; D remains ambiguous. This CDR3 comprises 19 residues. V was shortened by 0 bases and J by 2 bases, with 23 bases between the two germline ends. In germline, CDR1 is DFQATT, CDR2 SNEGSKA (reference sequence). In DNA form, the CDR3 reads TGCAGTGCTAGAGATGGTAACATCCGCGCCGCGGCAGGCAATCAGCCCCAGCATTTT. Translated: CSARDGNIRAAAGNQPQHF.

The chain joins TRBV19 to TRBJ2-2; 16 nucleotides line up with TRBD2. The length of the CDR3 is 20 residues. Trimming cost V 4 bases and J 6 bases; bases outside gene matches: 14. CDR1 and CDR2 (germline): LNHDA, SQIVND (reference sequence). The CDR3 is CASSKGLAGGPIRGAGELFF. DNA of the CDR3: TGTGCCAGTAGTAAGGGACTAGCGGGAGGGCCTATAAGAGGGGCCGGGGAGCTGTTTTTT.

This clonotype has just a few counts. This chain connects TRBV12-3 or TRBV12-4 to TRBJ2-2; 8 bases align to TRBD2. The CDR3 runs 15 residues. The junction had 5 bases not matched to a gene; V was cut back by 4 bases and J by 4 bases. This CDR3 reads CASSSGGRRTGELFF. CDR3 in DNA: TGTGCCAGCAGTTCGGGCGGGAGGCGCACCGGGGAGCTGTTTTTT.

This clonotype came up many times. This sequence joins TRBV12-3 or TRBV12-4 and TRBJ1-3, with D tentatively TRBD1 (6 bases). Trimming took off 5 bases at V and 0 bases at J, with 8 bases between the two ends. CDR3 length: 14 residues. CDR3 sequence: CASSRTVSGNTIYF. In nucleotides, the CDR3 is TGTGCCAGCAGTCGGACAGTCTCTGGAAACACCATATATTTT.

This chain links TRBV29-1 with TRBJ2-6; no clear D. This CDR3 region has 15 residues. Germline V gives CDR1 SQVTM, CDR2 ANQGSEA. Trimming took 6 bases from V and 2 from J, leaving 14 bases between them. Here the CDR3 DNA reads TGCAGCGTCGCGACCGGGCTGGCTGGGGCCAACGTCCTGACTTTC. This codes for CSVATGLAGANVLTF.

This clonotype was seen repeatedly, ten times or more. The V gene is TRBV6-2 or TRBV6-3, the J gene TRBJ2-3; 9 bases agree with TRBD2. The CDR3 totals 16 residues. V lost 6 bases to trimming and J lost 8 bases; unmatched junction nucleotides: 15. CDR1 MNHEY and CDR2 SVGEGT come from the germline V gene. The CDR3: CASRSSQGLALVTQYF. DNA of the CDR3: TGTGCCAGCAGATCGAGTCAAGGACTAGCGTTAGTTACGCAGTATTTT.

This clonotype was counted ten times or more. This rearrangement joins TRBV24-1 to TRBJ2-3, with TRBD2 as a possible D gene (5 bases). CDR3 length: 13 residues. Germline CDR1 KGHDR, CDR2 SFDVKD. V was cut by 4 bases and J by 4 bases, with 8 bases left in between. CDR3 sequence (DNA): TGTGCCACCAGTGACGCGGGCCCAGATACGCAGTATTTT. Translating it yields CATSDAGPDTQYF.

This clonotype was recorded at least ten times. This sequence joins TRBV29-1 and TRBJ1-1; no clear D. The CDR3 runs to 14 residues. Trimming cost V 7 bases and J 1 base, with 16 bases left between them. CDR1 and CDR2 (germline): SQVTM, ANQGSEA. CDR3 amino acids: CSAEGIRGNTEAFF. CDR3 nucleotides: TGCAGCGCCGAAGGCATCCGAGGGAACACTGAAGCTTTCTTT.

The CDR3 DNA is TGTGCCACCAGCCCTTTTCGGGCGGACTATGGCTACACCTTC. Amino acid sequence: CATSPFRADYGYTF. This chain links TRBV15 with TRBJ1-2; D is undetermined. The V end was cut by 5 bases, the J end by 3 bases, with 13 bases between. CDR1 and CDR2 from the germline V gene are LNHNV and YYDKDF (reference sequence). The CDR3 loop spans 14 amino acids.

The chain links TRBV6-4 to TRBJ2-2; D gene uncertain. V lost 5 bases, J lost 5 bases, and 9 bases lay in between. Germline V gene sequence: CDR1 MRHNA, CDR2 SNTAGT. This CDR3 region has 13 residues. As DNA, the CDR3 is TGTGCCAGCAGTCAGGCGGTAACCGGGGAGCTGTTTTTT. Amino acid sequence: CASSQAVTGELFF.

This clonotype occurred a few times. The chain joins TRBV12-3 or TRBV12-4 to TRBJ1-6; D might be TRBD1 (6 bases). This CDR3 contains 14 residues. V was trimmed by 6 bases and J by 9 bases, leaving 15 bases between them. The CDR3 is CASRTQGSGSPLHF. The CDR3 region has the DNA TGTGCCAGCAGAACCCAGGGGTCGGGTTCACCCCTCCACTTT.

The J gene is TRBJ1-2, the V gene TRBV28; D unresolved. The CDR3 length is 15 residues. Germline V gene sequence: CDR1 MDHEN, CDR2 SYDVKM. Trimming shortened V by 2 bases and J by 7 bases, and 17 bases separated the two germline ends. CDR3 sequence: CASSLPGGGMAGYTF. CDR3 coding DNA: TGTGCCAGCAGTTTACCGGGCGGCGGGATGGCTGGCTACACCTTC.

Only a few counts were recorded for this clonotype. The chain uses TRBV2 and TRBJ2-3; TRBD1 aligns across 9 bases. Germline lookup yields CDR1 SNHLY and CDR2 FYNNEI. The CDR3 loop spans 15 amino acids. V dropped 9 bases and J dropped 2; count of bases not matched to a gene: 9. Here the CDR3 DNA reads TGTGCCAGTCTAGGGACAGGGATATTCACAGATACGCAGTATTTT. Its translation: CASLGTGIFTDTQYF.

The chain carries TRBV27 and TRBJ1-5; 8 nucleotides match TRBD1. Unmatched junction bases numbered 15, after V lost 5 bases and J lost 0 bases. Germline CDR1 is MNHEY and CDR2 is SMNVEV (reference sequence). The CDR3 is 19 residues long. The CDR3 nucleotides are TGTGCCAGCAGTCCCTCGCGGACAGGGCCACCTTATAGCAATCAGCCCCAGCATTTT. As protein: CASSPSRTGPPYSNQPQHF.

The chain couples TRBV7-8 to TRBJ2-4; maybe TRBD2 (5 bases). Germline V gene lookup returns CDR1 SGHVS and CDR2 FQNEAQ. The CDR3 spans 14 residues. Trimming left V 1 base short and J 8 bases short, with 12 bases between. The CDR3: CASSLGTTEDIQYF. The DNA for the CDR3 is TGTGCCAGCAGCTTAGGGACCACGGAGGACATTCAGTACTTC.

The V call is TRBV2, the J call TRBJ2-2; unclear D gene. In germline, CDR1 is SNHLY, CDR2 FYNNEI. With 7 bases removed from V and 1 base from J, the gap between germline ends came to 10 bases. The CDR3 is 14 residues long. This chain's CDR3 is CASKSSGNTGELFF. The CDR3 DNA reads TGTGCCAGCAAGTCGTCCGGGAACACCGGGGAGCTGTTTTTT.

The chain couples TRBV2 to TRBJ1-5; TRBD1 is a possible D gene (5 bases). Trimming took off 1 base at V and 5 bases at J, with 15 bases between the two ends. The CDR3 is 16 residues long. Germline V gene lookup returns CDR1 SNHLY and CDR2 FYNNEI. The CDR3 DNA follows: TGTGCCAGCAGTGAAGGCCCAGGGTACGGGCATCAGCCCCAGCATTTT. Its protein product is CASSEGPGYGHQPQHF.

In its sample, this clonotype was seen many times. This chain uses TRBV20-1 with TRBJ2-7; 7 nucleotides line up with TRBD2. The CDR3 runs to 13 residues. Per the germline V gene, CDR1 is DFQATT and CDR2 is SNEGSKA (reference sequence). The J segment lost 2 bases and the V segment lost 5 bases, leaving 6 bases of the junction unmatched. CDR3 protein: CSAVLTSTYEQYV. CDR3 in DNA: TGCAGTGCTGTCCTGACTAGCACCTACGAGCAGTACGTC.

This clonotype appeared a few times. The gene calls are TRBV6-7 and TRBJ2-7, with 7 positions matching TRBD2. TRBV6-7 is an open reading frame, and its role is uncertain. The V and J ends lost 0 bases and 2 bases, in that order; junction bases with no gene match: 13. CDR3 length: 18 amino acids. CDR3 in amino acids: CASSYSPLASGYAYEQYF. The CDR3 DNA reads as TGTGCCAGCAGTTACTCCCCCCTTGCTAGCGGCTATGCCTACGAGCAGTACTTC.

This clonotype was seen a handful of times. V is TRBV6-1 and J is TRBJ2-1, with D uncertain. The CDR3 runs to 14 residues. V was clipped by 6 bases and J by 9 bases, with 18 bases between them. The germline CDR1 and CDR2 sequences are MNHNS and SASEGT. The CDR3 is CASSTGSFVGEQFF. DNA for the CDR3: TGTGCCAGCAGCACCGGCTCTTTTGTTGGTGAGCAGTTCTTC.

This clonotype was counted only a few times. V usage is TRBV27 and J usage is TRBJ2-1, with 14 bases aligning to TRBD2. This CDR3 is 19 amino acids long. Germline CDR1 and CDR2: MNHEY and SMNVEV (reference sequence). The trim removed 8 bases at V and 0 bases at J, leaving 12 bases unmatched. The chain's CDR3 is CASRIVGLAGANSYNEQFF. The DNA for the CDR3 is TGTGCCAGCCGTATTGTGGGACTAGCGGGGGCAAACTCCTACAATGAGCAGTTCTTC.